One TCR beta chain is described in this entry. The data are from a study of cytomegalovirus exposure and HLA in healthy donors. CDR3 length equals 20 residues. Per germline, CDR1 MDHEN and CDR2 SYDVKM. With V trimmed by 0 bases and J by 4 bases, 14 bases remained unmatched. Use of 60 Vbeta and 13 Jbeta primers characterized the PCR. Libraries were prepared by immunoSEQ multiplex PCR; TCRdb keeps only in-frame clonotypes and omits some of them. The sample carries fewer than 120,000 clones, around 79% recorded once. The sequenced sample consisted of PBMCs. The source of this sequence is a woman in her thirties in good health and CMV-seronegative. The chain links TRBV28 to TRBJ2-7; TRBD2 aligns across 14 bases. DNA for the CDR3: TGTGCCAGCAGTTTATGGGTTGGGGACACCGGGACTAGCGGGAGATACGAGCAGTACTTC. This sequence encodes CASSLWVGDTGTSGRYEQYF. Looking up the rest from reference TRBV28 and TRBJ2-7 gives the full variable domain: DVKVTQSSRYLVKRTGEKVFLECVQDMDHENMFWYRQDPGLGLRLIYFSYDVKMKEKGDIPEGYSVSREKKERFSLILESASTNQTSMYLCASSLWVGDTGTSGRYEQYFGPGTRLTVT.